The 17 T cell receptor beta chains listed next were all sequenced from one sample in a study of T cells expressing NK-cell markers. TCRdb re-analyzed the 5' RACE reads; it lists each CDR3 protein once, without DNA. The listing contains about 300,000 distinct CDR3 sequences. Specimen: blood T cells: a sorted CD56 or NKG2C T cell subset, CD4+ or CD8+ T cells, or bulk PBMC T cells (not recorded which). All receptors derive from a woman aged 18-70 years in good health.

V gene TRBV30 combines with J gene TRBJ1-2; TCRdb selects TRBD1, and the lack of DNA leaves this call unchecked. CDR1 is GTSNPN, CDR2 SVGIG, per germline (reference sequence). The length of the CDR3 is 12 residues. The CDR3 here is CAWKDRGDGYTF. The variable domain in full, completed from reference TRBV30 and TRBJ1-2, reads SQTIHQWPATLVQPVGSPLSLECTVEGTSNPNLYWYRQAAGRGLQLLFYSVGIGQISSEVPQNLSASRPQDRQFILSSKKLLLSDSGFYLCAWKDRGDGYTFGSGTRLTVV.

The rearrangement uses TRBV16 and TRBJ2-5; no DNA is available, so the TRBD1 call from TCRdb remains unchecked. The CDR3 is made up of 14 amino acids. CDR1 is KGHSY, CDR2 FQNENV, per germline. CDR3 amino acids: CASSKTGLQETQYF.

This CDR3 reads CASSLRTGLEEKLFF. The chain uses TRBV18 and TRBJ1-4; TCRdb calls TRBD1, which cannot be checked without DNA. The CDR3 totals 15 residues. The V gene's germline CDR1 is KGHSH and CDR2 LQKENI. The full variable domain, its missing parts supplied by reference TRBV18 and TRBJ1-4, is NAGVMQNPRHLVRRRGQEARLRCSPMKGHSHVYWYRQLPEEGLKFMVYLQKENIIDESGMPKERFSAEFPKEGPSILRIQQVVRGDSAAYFCASSLRTGLEEKLFFGSGTQLSVL.

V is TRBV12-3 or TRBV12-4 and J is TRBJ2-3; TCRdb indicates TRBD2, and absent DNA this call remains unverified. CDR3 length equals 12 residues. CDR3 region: CAASGSTDTQYF.

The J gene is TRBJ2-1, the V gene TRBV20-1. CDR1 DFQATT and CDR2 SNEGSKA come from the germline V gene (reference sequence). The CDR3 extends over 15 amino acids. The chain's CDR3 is CSARASQVENREQFF.

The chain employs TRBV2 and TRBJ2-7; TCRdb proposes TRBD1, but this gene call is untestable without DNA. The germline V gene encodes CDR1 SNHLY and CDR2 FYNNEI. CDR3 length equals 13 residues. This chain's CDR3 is CASTWDRPYEQYF.

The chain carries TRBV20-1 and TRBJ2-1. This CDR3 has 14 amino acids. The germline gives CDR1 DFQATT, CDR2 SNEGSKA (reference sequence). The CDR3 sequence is CSARDGLIYNEQFF.

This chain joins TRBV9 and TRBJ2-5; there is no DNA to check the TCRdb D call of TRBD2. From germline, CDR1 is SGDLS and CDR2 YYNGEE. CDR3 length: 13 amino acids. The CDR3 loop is CASSHGGDETQYF.

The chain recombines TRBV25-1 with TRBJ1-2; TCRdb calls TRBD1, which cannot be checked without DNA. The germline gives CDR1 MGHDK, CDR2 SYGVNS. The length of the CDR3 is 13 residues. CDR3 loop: CATKGAESYGYTF.

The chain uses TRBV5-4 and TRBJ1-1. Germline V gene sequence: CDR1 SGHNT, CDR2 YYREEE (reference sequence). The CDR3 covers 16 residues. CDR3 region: CASSLGGREMSTEAFF.

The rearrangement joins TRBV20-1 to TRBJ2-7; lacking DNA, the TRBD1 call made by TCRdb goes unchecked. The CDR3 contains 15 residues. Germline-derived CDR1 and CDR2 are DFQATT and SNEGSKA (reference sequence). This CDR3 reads CSGKLGQATHYEQYF.

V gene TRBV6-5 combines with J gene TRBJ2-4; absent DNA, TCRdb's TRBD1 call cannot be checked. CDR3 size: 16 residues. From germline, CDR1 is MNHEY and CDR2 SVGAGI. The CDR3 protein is CASSYRDPGAKNIQYF.

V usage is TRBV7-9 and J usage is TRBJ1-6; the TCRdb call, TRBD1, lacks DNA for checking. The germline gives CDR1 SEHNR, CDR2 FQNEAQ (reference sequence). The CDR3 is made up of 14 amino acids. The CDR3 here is CASSSQGYNSPLHF.

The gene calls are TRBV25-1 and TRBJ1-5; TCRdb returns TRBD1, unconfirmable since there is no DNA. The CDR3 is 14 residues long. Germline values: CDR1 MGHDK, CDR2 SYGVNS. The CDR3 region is CASSDAGVNQPQHF.

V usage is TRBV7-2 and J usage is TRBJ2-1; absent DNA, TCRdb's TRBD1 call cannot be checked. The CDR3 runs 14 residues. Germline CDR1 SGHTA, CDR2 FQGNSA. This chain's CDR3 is CASSSTAGYNEQFF.

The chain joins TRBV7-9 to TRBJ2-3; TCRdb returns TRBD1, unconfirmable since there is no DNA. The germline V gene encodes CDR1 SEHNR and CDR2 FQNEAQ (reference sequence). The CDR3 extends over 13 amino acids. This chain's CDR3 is CASSLEGADTQYF.

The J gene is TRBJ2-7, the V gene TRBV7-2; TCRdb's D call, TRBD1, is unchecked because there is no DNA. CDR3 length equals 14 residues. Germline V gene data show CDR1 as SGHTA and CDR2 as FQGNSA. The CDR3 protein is CASSFPGHLYEQYF.